The 32 T cell receptor beta chains in this list originate from one sample, sequenced in a study of blood T cell repertoires in COVID-19. Sequencing used immunoSEQ multiplex PCR; TCRdb keeps in-frame clones, though not all of them. This table has roughly 120,000 clones, about 80% appearing once. Sequenced: peripheral blood. The receptors originated from a man aged 70-80 years with active or convalescent COVID-19.

The chain couples TRBV28 to TRBJ2-1, with 7 nucleotides matching TRBD2. The CDR3 runs 16 residues. The germline V gene encodes CDR1 MDHEN and CDR2 SYDVKM. Trimming took 5 bases from V and 8 from J; bases not matched to a gene: 15. The CDR3, as DNA: TGTGCCAGCAGTCCCGTGGGCGGGAGTAGGGGTTATGAGCAGTTCTTC. It encodes CASSPVGGSRGYEQFF.

This clone has just a few counts. The chain links TRBV29-1 to TRBJ2-1, with D perhaps matching TRBD2 (7 bases). CDR1 is SQVTM and CDR2 is ANQGSEA in the germline V gene. The CDR3 has 15 amino acids. Trimming cost V 3 bases and J 6 bases, with 18 bases left between them. CDR3 DNA sequence: TGCAGCGTTGATTTTTGGCGGGGGCCGCTCAATGAGCAGTTCTTC. This codes for CSVDFWRGPLNEQFF.

V is TRBV11-2 and J is TRBJ1-1; D might be TRBD1 (5 bases). With 1 base removed from V and 4 bases from J, the gap between germline ends came to 10 bases. This CDR3 has 14 residues. CDR1 SGHAT and CDR2 FQNNGV come from the germline V gene. The CDR3 is CASSLAGGGTEAFF. The CDR3 DNA sequence: TGTGCCAGCAGCTTAGCGGGCGGGGGCACTGAAGCTTTCTTT.

The chain carries TRBV11-3 and TRBJ1-2; 7 bases are shared with TRBD1. The CDR3 extends over 17 amino acids. The trim removed 5 bases at V and 0 bases at J, leaving 12 bases unmatched. Germline V gives CDR1 SGHNT, CDR2 YENEEA. CDR3 nucleotides: TGTGCCAGCAGCATCGACTTTGGCAGGGGGACTAACTATGGCTACACCTTC. Protein sequence: CASSIDFGRGTNYGYTF.

This chain uses TRBV10-3 with TRBJ1-2; no definite D call. This CDR3 is 13 amino acids long. The V end lost 3 bases, the J end lost 0 bases, and 5 bases lay between the germline ends. The germline V gene encodes CDR1 ENHRY and CDR2 SYGVKD. The CDR3 sequence: CAISDRTNYGYTF. CDR3 coding DNA: TGTGCCATCAGTGACAGAACTAACTATGGCTACACCTTC.

This rearrangement joins TRBV3-1 (or the pseudogene TRBV3-2) to TRBJ1-2, with D hard to call. The V gene's germline CDR1 is LGHDT and CDR2 YNNKEL (reference sequence). V lost 0 bases and J 6 bases, leaving 17 bases between the germline ends. The CDR3 spans 16 residues. Written as DNA, the CDR3 is TGTGCCAGCAGCCAAGATTTTTACTGGAGGGAAAATGGCTACACCTTC. As protein: CASSQDFYWRENGYTF.

This clone was seen a few times. This chain links TRBV7-2 with TRBJ1-5; maybe TRBD1 (6 bases). The V end lost 1 base, the J end lost 3 bases, and 16 bases lay between the germline ends. The germline V gene has CDR1 SGHTA and CDR2 FQGNSA. The CDR3 has 17 amino acids. The CDR3 bases are TGTGCCAGCAGCTTAGTCAGGGGTAACCCATTCAATCAGCCCCAGCATTTT. It encodes CASSLVRGNPFNQPQHF. Full variable domain (rest looked up from reference TRBV7-2 and TRBJ1-5): GAGVSQSPSNKVTEKGKDVELRCDPISGHTALYWYRQSLGQGLEFLIYFQGNSAPDKSGLPSDRFSAERTGGSVSTLTIQRTQQEDSAVYLCASSLVRGNPFNQPQHFGDGTRLSIL.

The chain carries TRBV6-1 and TRBJ1-3, with 7 bases that match TRBD1. Germline CDR1 reads MNHNS; CDR2 reads SASEGT. V trimming: 3 bases; J trimming: 1 base; junction bases outside the gene matches: 0. The CDR3 covers 14 residues. CDR3 loop: CASSETGSGNTIYF. DNA of the CDR3: TGTGCCAGCAGTGAGACAGGGTCTGGAAACACCATATATTTT.

The chain employs TRBV3-1 (or the pseudogene TRBV3-2) and TRBJ2-5; weak D call: TRBD2 (6 bases). The CDR3 runs 14 residues. Trimming took 3 bases from V and 5 from J, leaving 13 bases between them. CDR1 is LGHDT, CDR2 YNNKEL, per germline (reference sequence). CDR3 protein: CASSHGTAEETQYF. The CDR3 nucleotides read TGTGCCAGCAGCCACGGGACTGCTGAGGAGACCCAGTACTTC.

The chain has TRBV7-2 and TRBJ1-5, with 11 bases lining up with TRBD1. The CDR3 consists of 14 residues. V lost 5 bases to trimming and J lost 9 bases; unmatched junction nucleotides: 6. Germline assignment: CDR1 SGHTA and CDR2 FQGNSA. CDR3 sequence: CASSRGQGVTPQHF. The CDR3 bases are TGTGCCAGCAGCAGGGGACAGGGGGTAACGCCCCAGCATTTT.

As DNA, the CDR3 is TGCGCCAGCAGCTTGGGGGCTATTGGATACCAAGGAGAAAAACTGTTTTTT. Translated, it gives CASSLGAIGYQGEKLFF. The chain uses TRBV5-1 and TRBJ1-4; D ambiguous. V gave up 0 bases and J gave up 8 bases, with 20 bases separating them. The CDR3 runs to 17 residues. From germline, CDR1 is SGHRS and CDR2 YFSETQ.

The chain employs TRBV4-2 and TRBJ1-4, with TRBD1 identical over 7 bases. CDR3 length equals 15 residues. The V gene end was trimmed by 0 bases and the J gene end by 7 bases; junction bases not matched to a gene: 5. Germline CDR1 is LGHNA and CDR2 is YNFKEQ. For the CDR3, the DNA is TGTGCCAGCAGCCAAGAAAGAAACAGGGGTGAAAAACTGTTTTTT. It is translated as CASSQERNRGEKLFF.

This sequence joins TRBV5-1 and TRBJ2-1; D remains ambiguous. Germline CDR1 is SGHRS and CDR2 is YFSETQ. V lost 0 bases, J lost 5 bases, and 9 bases lay in between. The CDR3 covers 14 residues. CDR3 residues: CASSLAGLNNEQFF. CDR3 nucleotide sequence: TGCGCCAGCAGCTTGGCAGGCCTCAACAATGAGCAGTTCTTC.

J is TRBJ2-7 and V is TRBV5-1; the match to TRBD2 covers 9 bases. The CDR3 length is 14 residues. Unmatched junction bases numbered 5, after V lost 5 bases and J lost 2 bases. From germline, CDR1 is SGHRS and CDR2 YFSETQ. CDR3 in amino acids: CASRREGQTYEQYF. DNA of the CDR3: TGCGCCAGCAGGCGGGAGGGACAAACCTACGAGCAGTACTTC.

V usage is TRBV5-6 and J usage is TRBJ2-4, with a weak D call TRBD1 (6 bases). This CDR3 is built from 15 residues. The V gene's germline CDR1 is SGHDT and CDR2 YYEEEE. V lost 1 base and J 11 bases, leaving 19 bases between the germline ends. CDR3 DNA sequence: TGTGCCAGCAGCTTGTCAGGGGCCGAGCCTCTATTTCAGTACTTC. Its translation: CASSLSGAEPLFQYF.

This chain links TRBV4-3 with TRBJ1-5; a possible D gene is TRBD1 (5 bases). CDR3 length equals 15 residues. Germline loops: CDR1 LGHNA, CDR2 YSLEER. Trimming removed 0 bases at V and 3 bases at J, with 9 bases between. CDR3 in DNA: TGCGCCAGCAGCCAAGATCCAGGGATCAATCAGCCCCAGCATTTT. Its translation: CASSQDPGINQPQHF.

This clone was observed a few times. This CDR3 reads CASSLLGSFGSPLHF. The CDR3 DNA is TGTGCCAGCAGTTTATTGGGCAGTTTCGGTTCACCCCTCCACTTT. The chain uses TRBV28 and TRBJ1-6; D gene uncertain. Germline V gene lookup returns CDR1 MDHEN and CDR2 SYDVKM. CDR3 length: 15 residues. V gave up 1 base and J gave up 9 bases, with 13 bases separating them.

This clone was observed a single time. This sequence joins TRBV6-2 or TRBV6-3 and TRBJ1-2, with D possibly TRBD1 on 6 matching bases. The CDR3 has 15 residues. The V gene's germline CDR1 is MNHEY and CDR2 SVGEGT. The V end lost 1 base, the J end lost 4 bases, and 13 bases lay between the germline ends. The CDR3 DNA reads as TGTGCCAGCAGTTACTTACAGGGATCCCTCTATGGCTACACCTTC. It yields the protein CASSYLQGSLYGYTF.

The chain recombines TRBV29-1 with TRBJ2-3, with unresolved D. The CDR3 is 14 amino acids. Trimming took 6 bases from V and 1 from J, leaving 14 bases between them. From germline, CDR1 is SQVTM and CDR2 ANQGSEA. In nucleotides, the CDR3 is TGCAGCGTGGCCGCGGTTGGAGGCACAGATACGCAGTATTTT. As protein: CSVAAVGGTDTQYF.

This clone was seen only a few times. V and J are TRBV11-2 and TRBJ2-1; D call uncertain. This CDR3 has 14 amino acids. Germline CDR1 and CDR2: SGHAT and FQNNGV. With 3 bases removed from V and 4 bases from J, the gap between germline ends came to 10 bases. CDR3 amino acids: CASSFRSGYNEQFF. As DNA, the CDR3 is TGTGCCAGCAGCTTTAGGAGTGGTTACAATGAGCAGTTCTTC. Full variable domain (outside the CDR3, taken from reference TRBV11-2 and TRBJ2-1): EAGVAQSPRYKIIEKRQSVAFWCNPISGHATLYWYQQILGQGPKLLIQFQNNGVVDDSQLPKDRFSAERLKGVDSTLKIQPAKLEDSAVYLCASSFRSGYNEQFFGPGTRLTVL.

This clone is a singleton in its sample. V and J are TRBV11-2 and TRBJ1-6; no reliable D call. The CDR3 totals 15 residues. Trimming took 3 bases from V and 6 from J, leaving 12 bases between them. Germline V gives CDR1 SGHAT, CDR2 FQNNGV. The CDR3 protein is CASSLFPGPNSPLHF. The DNA for the CDR3 is TGTGCCAGCAGCTTGTTTCCAGGCCCTAATTCACCCCTCCACTTT.

The J gene is TRBJ2-2, the V gene TRBV7-6; a weak D match, TRBD1 (6 bases). CDR1 is SGHVS and CDR2 is FNYEAQ in the germline V gene. The CDR3 covers 17 residues. With 1 base removed from V and 1 base from J, the gap between germline ends came to 13 bases. The CDR3 loop reads CASSLEVAGENTGELFF. The CDR3 DNA follows: TGTGCCAGCAGCTTAGAGGTTGCAGGGGAGAACACCGGGGAGCTGTTTTTT.

The chain recombines TRBV30 with TRBJ1-2, with D possibly being TRBD1 (6 bases). This CDR3 region has 13 residues. Germline-derived CDR1 and CDR2 are GTSNPN and SVGIG (reference sequence). V lost 5 bases to trimming and J lost 8 bases, with 18 bases between them. CDR3 bases: TGTGCCTGGCGGGCCGGGGGGGCGTGGGGCTACACCTTC. This gives the protein CAWRAGGAWGYTF.

The chain combines TRBV5-1 with TRBJ1-1; 10 bases are a match to TRBD1. Germline V lookup: CDR1 SGHRS, CDR2 YFSETQ. There are 15 residues in the CDR3. V was pared by 4 bases and J by 5 bases, with 8 bases of the junction left unmatched. As DNA, the CDR3 is TGCGCCAGCAGCCCGGGACAGGGGTTGTGGACTGAAGCTTTCTTT. As protein: CASSPGQGLWTEAFF. Full variable domain (remainder filled in from reference TRBV5-1 and TRBJ1-1): KAGVTQTPRYLIKTRGQQVTLSCSPISGHRSVSWYQQTPGQGLQFLFEYFSETQRNKGNFPGRFSGRQFSNSRSEMNVSTLELGDSALYLCASSPGQGLWTEAFFGQGTRLTVV.

This rearrangement joins TRBV30 to TRBJ1-2; D is ambiguous. Trimming pared 3 bases from V and 5 bases from J, leaving 16 bases between. This CDR3 region has 14 residues. Germline V lookup: CDR1 GTSNPN, CDR2 SVGIG (reference sequence). The CDR3 region is CAWRDSQLGYGYTF. As DNA, the CDR3 is TGTGCCTGGAGGGACTCCCAGCTTGGGTATGGCTACACCTTC.

The chain couples TRBV30 to TRBJ1-4; the D gene is possibly TRBD1 (5 bases). Germline V gene data show CDR1 as GTSNPN and CDR2 as SVGIG (reference sequence). The CDR3 sequence is 15 residues long. The ends were cut back, 0 bases at V and 4 bases at J, with 12 bases in the middle. CDR3 region: CAWSVWGRINEKLFF. The CDR3, as DNA: TGTGCCTGGAGTGTATGGGGCAGGATTAATGAAAAACTGTTTTTT.

The V call is TRBV28, the J call TRBJ1-6; TRBD1 aligns across 7 bases. CDR3 size: 14 residues. Germline V gives CDR1 MDHEN, CDR2 SYDVKM. J lost 6 bases, V lost 5 bases, and 4 bases had no gene match. The CDR3 DNA sequence: TGTGCCAGCAGTACAGACAGGGTTAATTCACCCCTCCACTTT. Translating gives CASSTDRVNSPLHF.

The chain joins TRBV27 to TRBJ1-1; maybe TRBD1 (5 bases). V dropped 5 bases and J dropped 0 bases, with 7 bases sitting between them. The CDR3 has 13 residues. The germline CDR1 and CDR2 sequences are MNHEY and SMNVEV (reference sequence). The chain's CDR3 is CASSRQMNTEAFF. The CDR3 DNA sequence: TGTGCCAGCAGTCGACAGATGAACACTGAAGCTTTCTTT.

The chain uses TRBV7-9 and TRBJ2-7, with 8 bases matching TRBD1. The CDR3 sequence is 14 residues long. Trimming removed 5 bases from V and 3 bases from J; junction bases left unmatched: 6. Germline CDR1 is SEHNR and CDR2 is FQNEAQ (reference sequence). The CDR3 reads CASSPDRGYYEQYF. CDR3 sequence (DNA): TGTGCCAGCAGCCCCGACAGGGGTTACTACGAGCAGTACTTC.

The chain uses TRBV6-5 and TRBJ1-1, with D hard to call. The CDR3 has 15 amino acids. V was cut by 6 bases and J by 4 bases, with 18 bases left in between. CDR1 and CDR2 from the germline V gene are MNHEY and SVGAGI. The CDR3 protein is CASSSREGRGTEAFF. Written as DNA, the CDR3 is TGTGCCAGCAGCAGCCGTGAGGGAAGAGGCACTGAAGCTTTCTTT.

The J gene is TRBJ2-5, the V gene TRBV19, with 7 bases that match TRBD1. This CDR3 has 14 residues. V was pared by 5 bases and J by 2 bases, with 5 bases of the junction left unmatched. CDR1 is LNHDA, CDR2 SQIVND, per germline (reference sequence). The DNA for the CDR3 is TGTGCCAGTAGTCAGCTGGGACAGCAAGAGACCCAGTACTTC. This translates into CASSQLGQQETQYF.

The V and J genes are TRBV29-1 and TRBJ1-2; D remains unclear. This CDR3 comprises 13 residues. Germline CDR1 reads SQVTM; CDR2 reads ANQGSEA. The V gene lost 1 base and the J gene lost 3 bases, with 9 bases spanning the gap. The CDR3 sequence is CSVEGGSDYGYTF. In DNA form, the CDR3 reads TGCAGCGTTGAAGGTGGCAGCGACTATGGCTACACCTTC.